This T cell receptor beta chain was identified in a study of T cell responses to AZD1222 COVID-19 vaccine. Study observations and caveats: The donor cohort was predominantly white British with a female majority, and clonal diversity may have been underestimated. Close to half of spike-specific TCRs reportedly recognize unmutated variant regions. Two AZD1222 doses significantly raised spike-specific TCR breadth and depth over controls. No repertoire was sampled before or during the peak T cell response, only after it.

Assay used: immunoSEQ multiplex PCR; TCRdb lists only in-frame clones, some missing. The sample lists some 160,000 clones, approximately 90% seen once, with 4.4% in the top ten. From germline, CDR1 is SGHTA and CDR2 FQGTGA. V trimming: 2 bases; J trimming: 7 bases; junction bases outside the gene matches: 8. The CDR3 is 16 amino acids. This clone was observed a single time. Its specificity is unknown. The sequence was obtained from an adult in good health. Material: peripheral blood, obtained on day 0 of AZD1222 vaccination. The chain links TRBV7-3 to TRBJ2-1; 10 nucleotides line up with TRBD2. The CDR3 DNA follows: TGTGCCAGCAGCTTATACAGGACTAGCGGAGCTAATGAGCAGTTCTTC. Residues: CASSLYRTSGANEQFF.